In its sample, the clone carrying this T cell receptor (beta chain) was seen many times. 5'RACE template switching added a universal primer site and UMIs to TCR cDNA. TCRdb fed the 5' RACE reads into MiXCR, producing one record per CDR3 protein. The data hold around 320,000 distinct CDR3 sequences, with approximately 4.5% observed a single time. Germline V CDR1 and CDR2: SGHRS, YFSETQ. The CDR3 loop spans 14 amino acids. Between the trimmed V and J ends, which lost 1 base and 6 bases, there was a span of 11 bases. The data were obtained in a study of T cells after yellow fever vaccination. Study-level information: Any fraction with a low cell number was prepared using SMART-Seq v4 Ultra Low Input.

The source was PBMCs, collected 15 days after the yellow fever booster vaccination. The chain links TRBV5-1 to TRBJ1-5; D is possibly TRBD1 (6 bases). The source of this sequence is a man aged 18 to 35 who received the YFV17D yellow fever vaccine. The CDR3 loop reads CASSLLGGSQPQHF. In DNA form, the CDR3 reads TGCGCCAGCAGCTTGCTCGGGGGCTCTCAGCCCCAGCATTTT.